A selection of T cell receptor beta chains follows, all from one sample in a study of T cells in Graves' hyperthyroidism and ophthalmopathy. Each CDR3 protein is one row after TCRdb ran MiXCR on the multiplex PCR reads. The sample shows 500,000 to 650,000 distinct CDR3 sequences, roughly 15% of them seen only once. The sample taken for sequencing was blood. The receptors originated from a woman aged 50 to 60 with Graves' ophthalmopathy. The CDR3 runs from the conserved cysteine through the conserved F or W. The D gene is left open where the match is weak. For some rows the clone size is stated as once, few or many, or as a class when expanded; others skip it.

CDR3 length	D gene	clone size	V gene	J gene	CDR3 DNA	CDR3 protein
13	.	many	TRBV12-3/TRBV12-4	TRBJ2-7	TGTGCCAGCAGTCCGCTCCGGGACTACGAGCAGTACTTC	CASSPLRDYEQYF
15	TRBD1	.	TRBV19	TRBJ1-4	TGTGCCAGTAGTGCGACAGGGTCTACTAATGAAAAACTGTTTTTT	CASSATGSTNEKLFF
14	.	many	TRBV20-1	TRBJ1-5	TGCAGTGCTAGTGTGGCGTCTAGCAATCAGCCCCAGCATTTT	CSASVASSNQPQHF
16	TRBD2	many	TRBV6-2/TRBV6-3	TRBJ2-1	TGTGCCAGCAGTTACACCCGGACTAGCGGCTACAATGAGCAGTTCTTC	CASSYTRTSGYNEQFF
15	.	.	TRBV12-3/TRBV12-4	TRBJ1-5	TGTGCCAGCAGTCCCCGTGTAGATAGCAATCAGCCCCAGCATTTT	CASSPRVDSNQPQHF
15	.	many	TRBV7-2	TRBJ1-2	TGTGCCAGCAGCTTAGCGGCCGGGACATACTATGGCTACACCTTC	CASSLAAGTYYGYTF
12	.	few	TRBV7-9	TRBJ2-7	TGTGCCAGCAGCTTATGGGAAACGGGGCAGTACTTC	CASSLWETGQYF
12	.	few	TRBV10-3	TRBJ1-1	TGTGCCATCAGTGACCGACGGAACGAAGCTTTCTTT	CAISDRRNEAFF
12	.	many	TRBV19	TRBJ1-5	TGTGCCACCACACAGGGAAATCAGCCCCAGCATTTT	CATTQGNQPQHF
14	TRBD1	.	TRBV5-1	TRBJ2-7	TGCGCCAGCAGCTGGGACAGTCGGACCTACGAGCAGTACTTC	CASSWDSRTYEQYF
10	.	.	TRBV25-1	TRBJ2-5	TGTGCCAGCAGTTCAAGGACCCAGTACTTC	CASSSRTQYF
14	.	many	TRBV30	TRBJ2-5	TGTGCCTGGAGTGGACTACCCGCCCAAGAGACCCAGTACTTC	CAWSGLPAQETQYF
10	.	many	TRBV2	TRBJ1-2	TGTGCCAGCAGGGCCTATGGCTACACCTTC	CASRAYGYTF
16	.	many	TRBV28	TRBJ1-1	TGTGCCAGCCCCCCTTTCGGGGACCCACGATTGACTGAAGCTTTCTTT	CASPPFGDPRLTEAFF
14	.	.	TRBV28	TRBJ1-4	TGTGCCAGCAGACCCGCCCCGCTTAATGAAAAACTGTTTTTT	CASRPAPLNEKLFF
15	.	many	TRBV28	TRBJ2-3	TGTGCCAGCAGTTTATTGTCGCGGAGCACAGATACGCAGTATTTT	CASSLLSRSTDTQYF
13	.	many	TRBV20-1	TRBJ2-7	TGCAGTGCCCCTGAAGGGATGGGCTACGAGCAGTACTTC	CSAPEGMGYEQYF
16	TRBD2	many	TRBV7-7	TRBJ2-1	TGTGCTAGCAGCTTAGGGGGGACTAGCGGGTCCAATGAGCAGTTCTTC	CASSLGGTSGSNEQFF
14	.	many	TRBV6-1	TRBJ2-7	TGTGCCAGCAGTTATTTGCAGGGGCCCCACGAGCAGTACTTC	CASSYLQGPHEQYF
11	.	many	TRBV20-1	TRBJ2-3	TGCAGTGCCACGCCCACAGATACGCAGTATTTT	CSATPTDTQYF
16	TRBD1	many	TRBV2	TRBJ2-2	TGTGCCAGCAGTGGACAGGGGGCTGGGAACACCGGGGAGCTGTTTTTT	CASSGQGAGNTGELFF
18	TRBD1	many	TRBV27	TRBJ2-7	TGTGCCAGCAGTTTATCGAGTTTGGTCCTCGGACAGGACTACGAGCAGTACTTC	CASSLSSLVLGQDYEQYF
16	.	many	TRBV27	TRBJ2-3	TGTGCCAGCAGTTTTTTGAGGGAAGCTAGCACAGATACGCAGTATTTT	CASSFLREASTDTQYF
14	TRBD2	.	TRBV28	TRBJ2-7	TGTGCCAGCAGTGGTCGGACTAGCGGGTACGAGCAGTACTTC	CASSGRTSGYEQYF
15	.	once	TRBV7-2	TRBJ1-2	TGTGCCAGCAGCTTAGCGATCGACCATAACTATGGCTACACCTTC	CASSLAIDHNYGYTF
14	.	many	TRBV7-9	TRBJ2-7	TGTGCCAGCAGCTCAGGACGAAACTCCTACGAGCAGTACTTC	CASSSGRNSYEQYF
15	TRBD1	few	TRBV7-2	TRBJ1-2	TGTGCCAGCAGCCCCGACAGGGGGGGTAACTATGGCTACACCTTC	CASSPDRGGNYGYTF
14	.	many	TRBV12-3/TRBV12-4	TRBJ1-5	TGTGCCAGCAGTTACCGGTTTGGCAATCAGCCCCAGCATTTT	CASSYRFGNQPQHF
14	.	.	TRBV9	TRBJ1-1	TGTGCCAGCAGCGTAGGTTCAGAGAACACTGAAGCTTTCTTT	CASSVGSENTEAFF
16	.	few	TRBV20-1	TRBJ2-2	TGCAGTGCTAGAGGCCTAGCGCCCGCGAACACCGGGGAGCTGTTTTTT	CSARGLAPANTGELFF
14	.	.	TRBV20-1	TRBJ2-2	TGCAGTGCGACGACCAGGGTGAACACCGGGGAGCTGTTTTTT	CSATTRVNTGELFF
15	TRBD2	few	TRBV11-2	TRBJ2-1	TGTGCCAGCAGCTTAGATCGACTAGCGGGAGTTGAGCAGTTCTTC	CASSLDRLAGVEQFF
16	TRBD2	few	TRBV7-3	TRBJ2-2	TGTGCCAGCAGCTCGATAGCGGGAGGTGGGGCCGGGGAGCTGTTTTTT	CASSSIAGGGAGELFF
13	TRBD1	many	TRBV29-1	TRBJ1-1	TGCAGCGCCCATACAGGGGGCCTAACTGAAGCTTTCTTT	CSAHTGGLTEAFF
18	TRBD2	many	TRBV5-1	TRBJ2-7	TGCGCCAGCAGCTTTGGTTTCGGTGTGTGGGACTATAACTACGAGCAGTACTTC	CASSFGFGVWDYNYEQYF
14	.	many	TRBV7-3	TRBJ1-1	TGTGCCAGCAGTCAGACGATAGGGGGGACTGAAGCTTTCTTT	CASSQTIGGTEAFF
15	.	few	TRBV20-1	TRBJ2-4	TGCAGTGCTAGAGATGTCTCCCTAGTGGAAAACATTCAGTACTTC	CSARDVSLVENIQYF
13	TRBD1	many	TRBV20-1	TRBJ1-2	TGCAGCGGGGGGCGGGGACAGGACTATGGCTACACCTTC	CSGGRGQDYGYTF
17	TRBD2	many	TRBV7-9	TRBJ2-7	TGTGCCAGCAGCGGGAAGCGGTCTCTAGCGGGAATCTACGAGCAGTACTTC	CASSGKRSLAGIYEQYF
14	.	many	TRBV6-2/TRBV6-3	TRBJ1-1	TGTGCCAGCAAAGGACAGTACATGAACACTGAAGCTTTCTTT	CASKGQYMNTEAFF
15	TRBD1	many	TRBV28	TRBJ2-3	TGTGCCAGCAGTTTATCGGGCAGGGGGATGGATACGCAGTATTTT	CASSLSGRGMDTQYF
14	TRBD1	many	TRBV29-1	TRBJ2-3	TGCAGCATACTCGAATGGGACAGGGGTAATACGCAGTATTTT	CSILEWDRGNTQYF
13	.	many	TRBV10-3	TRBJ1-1	TGTGCCATTCAGGGTATTGTGAACACTGAAGCTTTCTTT	CAIQGIVNTEAFF
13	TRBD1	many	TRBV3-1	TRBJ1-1	TGTGCCAGCAGCCCGGGACAGGGGCCCGAAGCTTTCTTT	CASSPGQGPEAFF
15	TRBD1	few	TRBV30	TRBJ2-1	TGTGCCTGGAGTGTACCCTGGACAGGGAGCCATGAGCAGTTCTTC	CAWSVPWTGSHEQFF
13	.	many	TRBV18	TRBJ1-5	TGTGCCAGCTCCCAAGCGCCGGATCAGCCCCAGCATTTT	CASSQAPDQPQHF
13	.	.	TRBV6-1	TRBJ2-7	TGTGCCAGCAGTTATGTATGGGGGGTCGAGCAGTACTTC	CASSYVWGVEQYF
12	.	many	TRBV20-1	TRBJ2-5	TGCAGTGCTAGCAGGTTAAAGGAGACCCAGTACTTC	CSASRLKETQYF
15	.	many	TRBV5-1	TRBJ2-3	TGCGCCAGCAGCAAACGGACTTCTGACACAGATACGCAGTATTTT	CASSKRTSDTDTQYF
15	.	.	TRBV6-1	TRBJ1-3	TGTGCCAGCAGTGAAGACGGCACCTCTGGAAACACCATATATTTT	CASSEDGTSGNTIYF
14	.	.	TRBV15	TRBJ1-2	TGTGCCACCAGCAGAGATTTATGGACCTATGGCTACACCTTC	CATSRDLWTYGYTF
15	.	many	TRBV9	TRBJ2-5	TGTGCCAGCAGCCCCCCAGGGCTACCACAAGAGACCCAGTACTTC	CASSPPGLPQETQYF
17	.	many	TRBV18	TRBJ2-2	TGTGCCAGCTCACCGTCTAGGGGCTCCAACAAAGGCGGGGAGCTGTTTTTT	CASSPSRGSNKGGELFF
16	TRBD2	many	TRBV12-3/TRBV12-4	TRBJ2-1	TGTGCCAGCAGTCTTAATCGGGGTAGCGGGGAAAATGAGCAGTTCTTC	CASSLNRGSGENEQFF
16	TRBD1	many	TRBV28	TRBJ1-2	TGTGCCAGCAGTTCCCGGGACAGAACTCCGAACTATGGCTACACCTTC	CASSSRDRTPNYGYTF
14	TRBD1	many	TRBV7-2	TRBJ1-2	TGTGCCAGCAGCTTGAACAGGGGAGACTATGGCTACACCTTC	CASSLNRGDYGYTF
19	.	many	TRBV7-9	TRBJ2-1	TGTGCCAGCAGCTTATGGGCAGGGGGCAGACTAGCGGAAAACAATGAGCAGTTCTTC	CASSLWAGGRLAENNEQFF
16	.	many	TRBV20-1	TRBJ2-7	TGCAGTGCTAGAGATCTGCTCGGGGAGACCTCCTACGAGCAGTACTTC	CSARDLLGETSYEQYF
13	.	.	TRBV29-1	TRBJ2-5	TGCAGCGTTGAAGATCATTTTAAAGAGACCCAGTACTTC	CSVEDHFKETQYF